What follows are 25 T cell receptor beta chains derived from one specimen sequenced in a study of blood T cell repertoires in COVID-19. Profiling relied on immunoSEQ multiplex PCR, and the TCRdb table lists in-frame clones only, not all of them. The sample records some 150,000 clones, 84% being singletons. Input material: peripheral blood. Receptors originate from a woman aged 50 to 65 with acute or convalescent COVID-19.

V usage is TRBV18 and J usage is TRBJ1-1, with 7 bases fitting TRBD1. The V segment lost 2 bases and the J segment 4 bases; nucleotides outside the gene matches: 13. The CDR3 sequence is 17 residues long. Germline CDR1 and CDR2: KGHSH and LQKENI. CDR3 in amino acids: CASSPIPPPGGGTEAFF. CDR3 bases: TGTGCCAGCTCACCAATACCCCCCCCAGGGGGAGGCACTGAAGCTTTCTTT.

The chain has TRBV5-6 and TRBJ2-7; D may be TRBD1 (7 bases). The CDR3 sequence is 15 residues long. V was cut by 0 bases and J by 4 bases, with 14 bases left in between. CDR1 is SGHDT and CDR2 is YYEEEE in the germline V gene. CDR3 nucleotide sequence: TGTGCCAGCAGCTTGGGGCAGGGGGGAGTTTACGAGCAGTACTTC. Protein product: CASSLGQGGVYEQYF.

The chain combines TRBV28 with TRBJ1-5; D call uncertain. Germline V gene data show CDR1 as MDHEN and CDR2 as SYDVKM. The V and J ends lost 7 bases and 6 bases respectively, with 7 bases between them. The CDR3 length is 11 residues. CDR3 in amino acids: CASNSIQPQHF. CDR3 nucleotide sequence: TGTGCCAGCAATAGTATTCAGCCCCAGCATTTT. Combining the CDR3 with reference TRBV28 and TRBJ1-5 gives the whole variable domain DVKVTQSSRYLVKRTGEKVFLECVQDMDHENMFWYRQDPGLGLRLIYFSYDVKMKEKGDIPEGYSVSREKKERFSLILESASTNQTSMYLCASNSIQPQHFGDGTRLSIL.

This chain connects TRBV18 to TRBJ2-3; TRBD2 matches 14 bases. The CDR3 is made up of 18 amino acids. CDR1 is KGHSH, CDR2 LQKENI, per germline. Trimming removed 1 base from V and 2 bases from J; junction bases left unmatched: 5. The CDR3 spells CASSPLSGLAGVTDTQYF. In DNA, the CDR3 is TGTGCCAGCTCACCACTCTCGGGACTAGCGGGAGTCACAGATACGCAGTATTTT.

The rearrangement joins TRBV2 to TRBJ1-3; D possibly corresponds to TRBD1 (6 bases). This CDR3 region has 14 residues. The germline V gene encodes CDR1 SNHLY and CDR2 FYNNEI. The V end was cut by 7 bases, the J end by 2 bases, with 12 bases between. CDR3 DNA sequence: TGTGCCAGCAAGCAACAGGGCCCTGGAAACACCATATATTTT. Its protein product is CASKQQGPGNTIYF.

The chain has TRBV2 and TRBJ2-5; 9 nucleotides match TRBD2. The germline V gene has CDR1 SNHLY and CDR2 FYNNEI. This CDR3 has 17 residues. J lost 3 bases, V lost 2 bases, and 10 bases had no gene match. The CDR3 DNA reads TGTGCCAGCAGTGAAAGTAGAGGACTAGCGTCCGAAGAGACCCAGTACTTC. This codes for CASSESRGLASEETQYF.

This clone occurred once. The chain couples TRBV2 to TRBJ2-1, with TRBD2 identical over 10 bases. V was clipped by 5 bases and J by 5 bases; unmatched bases: 6. The CDR3 consists of 15 residues. From germline, CDR1 is SNHLY and CDR2 FYNNEI. CDR3 DNA sequence: TGTGCCAGCAGTCCGGGACTAGCGTCTAACAATGAGCAGTTCTTC. This translates into CASSPGLASNNEQFF.

Concerning this clone: The same CDR3 also results from other DNA sequences found in this sample. This chain connects TRBV9 to TRBJ2-2; 10 bases are shared with TRBD2. CDR3 length: 15 residues. J lost 5 bases, V lost 4 bases, and 5 bases had no gene match. In germline, CDR1 is SGDLS, CDR2 YYNGEE. The CDR3 reads CASSLRTSGTGELFF. The CDR3 region has the DNA TGTGCCAGCAGCCTCAGGACTAGCGGAACCGGGGAGCTGTTTTTT.

Only a few counts were recorded for this clone. The chain combines TRBV6-6 with TRBJ2-7, with a weak D call TRBD1 (6 bases). CDR1 is MNHNY, CDR2 SVGAGI, per germline (reference sequence). Trimming removed 6 bases from V and 4 bases from J, with 16 bases in between. The length of the CDR3 is 14 residues. The CDR3 loop is CASRGTRAYYEQYF. The CDR3 DNA reads TGTGCCAGCAGGGGGACAAGGGCCTATTACGAGCAGTACTTC.

The chain uses TRBV19 and TRBJ2-5, with D tentatively TRBD1 (6 bases). The CDR3 has 15 amino acids. Germline-derived CDR1 and CDR2 are LNHDA and SQIVND (reference sequence). Trimming took 1 base from V and 5 from J, leaving 14 bases between them. The CDR3 protein is CASSIGQGITETQYF. The CDR3 DNA sequence: TGTGCCAGTAGTATAGGGCAGGGGATTACGGAGACCCAGTACTTC.

The chain carries TRBV7-3 and TRBJ2-1; possible D gene TRBD1, 6 bases. The CDR3 length is 16 residues. CDR1 SGHTA and CDR2 FQGTGA come from the germline V gene. The germline V and J ends were trimmed by 5 bases and 8 bases, with 22 bases remaining between them. CDR3: CASSRTRDTQTDEQFF. The CDR3 bases are TGTGCCAGCAGCCGCACCCGGGACACTCAGACGGATGAGCAGTTCTTC.

CDR3 nucleotides: TGTGCCTGGAGCCGGGACACAACAAATTCACCCCTCCACTTT. It translates to CAWSRDTTNSPLHF. The genes are TRBV30 and TRBJ1-6; TRBD1 might be the D (6 bases). CDR3 length: 14 amino acids. Per the germline V gene, CDR1 is GTSNPN and CDR2 is SVGIG (reference sequence). Trimming removed 3 bases from V and 7 bases from J, with 13 bases in between.

The chain couples TRBV19 to TRBJ2-1; 16 bases line up with TRBD2. Germline V lookup: CDR1 LNHDA, CDR2 SQIVND (reference sequence). The CDR3 totals 16 residues. V lost 7 bases and J lost 7; bases outside the gene matches: 7. CDR3 amino acids: CASTEGLAGGINEQFF. For the CDR3, the DNA is TGTGCCAGTACAGAGGGACTAGCGGGAGGGATAAATGAGCAGTTCTTC.

V is TRBV9 and J is TRBJ2-5; D gene unclear. The CDR3 loop spans 12 amino acids. Germline CDR1 SGDLS, CDR2 YYNGEE. V dropped 4 bases and J dropped 5 bases, with 9 bases sitting between them. The chain's CDR3 is CASSRVGETQYF. Written as DNA, the CDR3 is TGTGCCAGCAGCCGGGTCGGCGAGACCCAGTACTTC.

The chain is built from TRBV29-1 and TRBJ1-1; D unclear. This CDR3 comprises 15 residues. Germline V lookup: CDR1 SQVTM, CDR2 ANQGSEA. V was shortened by 4 bases and J by 1 base, with 16 bases between the two germline ends. The CDR3 sequence is CSVASRLNPNTEAFF. The CDR3 DNA is TGCAGCGTTGCGTCCAGGTTAAACCCGAACACTGAAGCTTTCTTT. The full variable domain, completed using reference TRBV29-1 and TRBJ1-1, is SAVISQKPSRDICQRGTSLTIQCQVDSQVTMMFWYRQQPGQSLTLIATANQGSEATYESGFVIDKFPISRPNLTFSTLTVSNMSPEDSSIYLCSVASRLNPNTEAFFGQGTRLTVV.

The V gene is TRBV3-1 (or the pseudogene TRBV3-2), the J gene TRBJ2-3, with TRBD2 identical over 7 bases. Unmatched junction bases numbered 7, after V lost 2 bases and J lost 2 bases. CDR1 is LGHDT, CDR2 YNNKEL, per germline (reference sequence). This CDR3 has 16 amino acids. This chain's CDR3 is CASSQPPSGHTDTQYF. In nucleotides, the CDR3 is TGTGCCAGCAGCCAACCACCTAGCGGCCACACAGATACGCAGTATTTT.

V usage is TRBV9 and J usage is TRBJ2-1; unclear D gene. V lost 2 bases and J 5 bases, leaving 17 bases between the germline ends. There are 16 residues in the CDR3. The germline V gene encodes CDR1 SGDLS and CDR2 YYNGEE. For the CDR3, the DNA is TGTGCCAGCAGCGTCTCCCCGAGCGCAACAAACAATGAGCAGTTCTTC. The encoded protein is CASSVSPSATNNEQFF.

A remark on this clone: This may be a read error, as it is one base from a much larger clone. The chain combines TRBV27 with TRBJ1-6, with TRBD1 matching over 7 bases. The CDR3 covers 17 residues. The germline V gene has CDR1 MNHEY and CDR2 SMNVEV (reference sequence). CDR3 loop: CASNLYDRAAYNSPLHF. DNA for the CDR3: TGTGCCAGCAATTTATATGACAGGGCTGCGTATAATTCACCCCTCCACTTT.

The chain uses TRBV7-8 and TRBJ2-7, with 8 bases fitting TRBD2. V dropped 5 bases and J dropped 6; count of bases not matched to a gene: 6. CDR1 and CDR2 (germline): SGHVS, FQNEAQ. This CDR3 has 13 amino acids. CDR3 sequence reads: CASSLTSEGEQYF. CDR3 DNA sequence: TGTGCCAGCAGCCTGACTAGCGAAGGCGAGCAGTACTTC.

CDR3 region: CASRWGAGDTEAFF. CDR3 bases: TGCGCCAGTCGCTGGGGCGCGGGAGACACTGAAGCTTTCTTT. The chain carries TRBV4-3 and TRBJ1-1; a possible D gene is TRBD1 (5 bases). Germline values: CDR1 LGHNA, CDR2 YSLEER. This CDR3 is built from 14 residues. With 9 bases removed from V and 3 bases from J, the gap between germline ends came to 17 bases.

The chain joins TRBV7-3 to TRBJ2-7; D may be TRBD1 (6 bases). The ends were cut back, 5 bases at V and 1 base at J, with 12 bases in the middle. CDR3 length equals 14 residues. The V gene's germline CDR1 is SGHTA and CDR2 FQGTGA. The chain's CDR3 is CASSLQGSSYEQYF. As DNA, the CDR3 is TGTGCCAGCAGCCTACAGGGTTCATCCTACGAGCAGTACTTC.

The chain uses TRBV7-2 and TRBJ2-1; 8 positions agree with TRBD1. CDR3 length: 15 residues. V gave up 3 bases and J gave up 8 bases; unmatched junction bases: 9. Looked up from germline, CDR1 is SGHTA and CDR2 is FQGNSA. The CDR3 loop reads CASSFVTGARDEQFF. CDR3 nucleotide sequence: TGTGCCAGCAGCTTCGTGACAGGGGCTCGGGATGAGCAGTTCTTC.

V usage is TRBV6-5 and J usage is TRBJ1-1; weak D call: TRBD1 (5 bases). CDR1 is MNHEY, CDR2 SVGAGI, per germline. V was pared by 3 bases and J by 5 bases, with 19 bases between. This CDR3 comprises 16 residues. CDR3 sequence: CASSYTNRYVLTEAFF. Here the CDR3 DNA reads TGTGCCAGCAGTTATACCAACAGGTACGTCCTAACTGAAGCTTTCTTT.

V is TRBV19 and J is TRBJ2-5, with D possibly matching TRBD2 (5 bases). The germline V and J ends were trimmed by 5 bases and 4 bases, with 17 bases remaining between them. Germline CDR1 and CDR2: LNHDA and SQIVND (reference sequence). This CDR3 contains 15 residues. CDR3 nucleotides: TGTGCCAGTAGTGTCCTCGGAGCCCGGGGAGAGACCCAGTACTTC. The encoded protein is CASSVLGARGETQYF.

Here the CDR3 DNA reads TGCGCCAGCAGCTTGGGACAGGGAAGCACAGATACGCAGTATTTT. It translates to CASSLGQGSTDTQYF. J is TRBJ2-3 and V is TRBV5-1; 7 nucleotides align to TRBD1. The germline V gene encodes CDR1 SGHRS and CDR2 YFSETQ. CDR3 length: 15 residues. The trim removed 0 bases at V and 0 bases at J, leaving 1 base unmatched.